This entry lists 9 T cell receptor beta chains sequenced from one sample in a study of cytomegalovirus exposure and HLA in healthy donors. Amplification used 60 Vbeta primers and 13 Jbeta primers. Libraries were prepared by immunoSEQ multiplex PCR; TCRdb keeps only in-frame clonotypes and omits some of them. The sample shows some 170,000 clones, just over 70% of them seen only once. Sequencing input: PBMCs. The receptors were sampled from a human donor in good health.

In its sample, this clone was seen a few times. This chain connects TRBV6-5 to TRBJ2-2; 7 bases match TRBD2. The CDR3 extends over 15 amino acids. V was clipped by 5 bases and J by 2 bases; unmatched bases: 5. Germline V CDR1 and CDR2: MNHEY, SVGAGI. The CDR3 loop reads CASSKLAVNTGELFF. CDR3 DNA: TGTGCCAGCAGTAAGCTAGCGGTCAACACCGGGGAGCTGTTTTTT.

The genes are TRBV5-1 and TRBJ2-7, with 8 bases lining up with TRBD1. Unmatched junction bases numbered 12, after V lost 4 bases and J lost 3 bases. Germline V CDR1 and CDR2: SGHRS, YFSETQ. CDR3 length: 16 amino acids. CDR3 coding DNA: TGCGCCAGCAGCCCCCAAAGGGACAGGTGGGTCTACGAGCAGTACTTC. Encoded protein: CASSPQRDRWVYEQYF.

In this sample, this clone turned up a few times. V is TRBV7-2 and J is TRBJ1-2; 7 nucleotides agree with TRBD1. This CDR3 is 15 amino acids long. V gave up 1 base and J gave up 3 bases; unmatched junction bases: 5. Looked up from germline, CDR1 is SGHTA and CDR2 is FQGNSA. The CDR3 loop is CASSLDRDSYYGYTF. The CDR3 nucleotides are TGTGCCAGCAGCTTAGACCGGGACAGTTACTATGGCTACACCTTC.

The chain carries TRBV30 and TRBJ1-1; 8 bases agree with TRBD1. Germline V gene sequence: CDR1 GTSNPN, CDR2 SVGIG (reference sequence). With 5 bases clipped from V and 4 bases from J, the junction kept 12 bases outside the gene matches. The CDR3 consists of 15 residues. CDR3 region: CAWASPPTGVTEAFF. As DNA, the CDR3 is TGTGCCTGGGCGAGTCCCCCGACAGGGGTCACTGAAGCTTTCTTT.

This clone was seen a handful of times. V usage is TRBV4-1 and J usage is TRBJ1-2; a possible D gene is TRBD1 (5 bases). Germline CDR1 reads MGHRA; CDR2 reads YSYEKL. V gave up 1 base and J gave up 2 bases, with 11 bases separating them. The length of the CDR3 is 15 residues. CDR3 DNA: TGCGCCAGCAGCCAAGGCGGGACTTTGAACTATGGCTACACCTTC. Protein product: CASSQGGTLNYGYTF.

This clone has only a few counts. The chain is built from TRBV15 and TRBJ2-7, with D possibly TRBD1 on 5 matching bases. The CDR3 extends over 15 amino acids. Trimming shortened V by 0 bases and J by 7 bases, and 16 bases separated the two germline ends. CDR1 is LNHNV and CDR2 is YYDKDF in the germline V gene (reference sequence). The CDR3 DNA follows: TGTGCCACCAGCAGAGATATCAGGGTAATGGGTGAGCAGTACTTC. It codes for CATSRDIRVMGEQYF. Drawing the rest from reference TRBV15 and TRBJ2-7, the complete variable domain is DAMVIQNPRYQVTQFGKPVTLSCSQTLNHNVMYWYQQKSSQAPKLLFHYYDKDFNNEADTPDNFQSRRPNTSFCFLDIRSPGLGDTAMYLCATSRDIRVMGEQYFGPGTRLTVT.

The chain recombines TRBV9 with TRBJ1-1, with D perhaps TRBD1 (6 bases). This CDR3 spans 15 amino acids. V was clipped by 4 bases and J by 4 bases, with 17 bases between them. The germline V gene encodes CDR1 SGDLS and CDR2 YYNGEE. DNA of the CDR3: TGTGCCAGCAGCCCATTCGGGACAACGGGCACTGAAGCTTTCTTT. Translation: CASSPFGTTGTEAFF.

This clone was observed a handful of times. The genes are TRBV6-4 and TRBJ2-6; 7 bases match TRBD1. The germline CDR1 and CDR2 sequences are MRHNA and SNTAGT. The CDR3 totals 16 residues. The junction had 7 bases not matched to a gene; V was cut back by 8 bases and J by 0 bases. The CDR3 DNA sequence: TGTGCCAGCTCTCCGGGGACAGTCTCTGGGGCCAACGTCCTGACTTTC. Its translation is CASSPGTVSGANVLTF.

The chain links TRBV9 to TRBJ1-2; 9 nucleotides match TRBD1. The junction had 16 bases not matched to a gene; V was cut back by 0 bases and J by 7 bases. CDR1 SGDLS and CDR2 YYNGEE come from the germline V gene. The CDR3 is 18 residues long. The CDR3 DNA reads as TGTGCCAGCAGCGTAGGTAGGATGCACAGGGGGCGGCGCGTTGGCTACACCTTC. Encoded protein: CASSVGRMHRGRRVGYTF.